A selection of T cell receptor beta chains follows, all from one sample in a study of cytomegalovirus exposure and HLA in healthy donors. Clones were read by immunoSEQ multiplex PCR, and TCRdb kept only the in-frame ones, dropping some. Here the sample spans 75,000 to 100,000 clones, more than 60% being singletons. Sequencing was carried out using PBMCs. These receptors were obtained from a man aged 18 to 30 in good health and CMV-seropositive. The CDR3 runs from the conserved cysteine through the conserved F or W. Fields, in order: V gene, D gene, clone size, J gene, CDR3 DNA, CDR3 protein. D genes are given only for firm matches. Part of the rows lack a size; the others show once, few, many or a class for expanded clones.

TRBV14	.	.	TRBJ1-1	TGTGCCAGCAGCCTTTCAAAGAACACTGAAGCTTTCTTT	CASSLSKNTEAFF
TRBV7-9	.	once	TRBJ1-5	TGTGCCAGCAGCCCCGGGGGGAATCAGCCCCAGCATTTT	CASSPGGNQPQHF
TRBV5-5	TRBD1	.	TRBJ1-5	TGTGCCAGCAGCACGACAGGGGCAGTGAATCAGCCCCAGCATTTT	CASSTTGAVNQPQHF
TRBV7-9	.	once	TRBJ2-3	TGTGCCAGCAGCCAAGATACGCAGTATTTT	CASSQDTQYF
TRBV10-2	.	.	TRBJ2-1	TGCGCCAGCAGTGATCATGGGGGGGGCCCCAACAATGAGCAGTTCTTC	CASSDHGGGPNNEQFF
TRBV28	TRBD1	.	TRBJ1-1	TGTGCCAGCAGTTTATGGGACAGGCCTTCGACTGAAGCTTTCTTT	CASSLWDRPSTEAFF
TRBV13	TRBD2	.	TRBJ2-7	TGTGCCAGCAGCCTAACTGGGACTAGCGGTTCCTACGAGCAGTACTTC	CASSLTGTSGSYEQYF
TRBV28	.	.	TRBJ1-5	TGTGCCAGCAGTCCCCGTAACAATCAGCCCCAGCATTTT	CASSPRNNQPQHF
TRBV13	.	few	TRBJ1-1	TGTGCCAGCAGCATCTACTTGTCTGAAGCTTTCTTT	CASSIYLSEAFF
TRBV28	TRBD1	.	TRBJ2-7	TGTGCCAGCAGCCCGGACAGGGGGTACTCCGAGCAGTACTTC	CASSPDRGYSEQYF
TRBV7-6	TRBD2	.	TRBJ2-3	TGTGCCAGCAGCTTACAAGCGGGGCCCAGCACAGATACGCAGTATTTT	CASSLQAGPSTDTQYF
TRBV28	TRBD1	once	TRBJ1-5	TGTGCCAGCACCATCCTAGAGGGACAGGGGAGTCAGCCCCAGCATTTT	CASTILEGQGSQPQHF
TRBV5-1	.	.	TRBJ2-2	TGCGCCAGCAGCTCACAGGTATTCCTCAACACCGGGGAGCTGTTTTTT	CASSSQVFLNTGELFF
TRBV5-1	.	once	TRBJ1-5	TGCGCCAGCAGCTTGGTCGGGGATAGCAATCAGCCCCAGCATTTT	CASSLVGDSNQPQHF
TRBV7-2	TRBD1	.	TRBJ1-2	TGTGCCAGCAGCCGACAACCCGACGGGACAGCCCAGACTAACTATGGCTACACCTTC	CASSRQPDGTAQTNYGYTF
TRBV7-3	.	.	TRBJ2-7	TGTGCCAGCAGCCGCGGGCCAGAAAGCTACGAGCAGTACTTC	CASSRGPESYEQYF
TRBV5-4	TRBD1	.	TRBJ1-2	TGTGCCAGCATCCACCGACAGGGACCCCTGCCGGGAGGCTACACCTTC	CASIHRQGPLPGGYTF
TRBV6-1	.	.	TRBJ2-7	TGTGCCAGCACCCCCTCCCGGGATCGGGAGCAGTACTTC	CASTPSRDREQYF
TRBV14	TRBD1	.	TRBJ2-5	TGTGCCAGCAGCCGGCGGGACAGGGGGCAAGAGACCCAGTACTTC	CASSRRDRGQETQYF
TRBV11-1	.	.	TRBJ1-2	TGTGCCAGCAGCCCCATGACAAGGAACTATGGCTACACCTTC	CASSPMTRNYGYTF
TRBV19	TRBD1	once	TRBJ1-5	TGTGCCAGTAGTCCCGGGACAGGGAGTCAGCCCCAGCATTTT	CASSPGTGSQPQHF
TRBV19	.	.	TRBJ1-1	TGTGCCAGTAGTATCCTAGCAGTGAACACTGAAGCTTTCTTT	CASSILAVNTEAFF
TRBV2	TRBD2	few	TRBJ2-3	TGTGCCAGCAGGGGAGGGCGAGATACGCAGTATTTT	CASRGGRDTQYF
TRBV29-1	TRBD2	.	TRBJ2-3	TGCAGCGTTGGGGCTAGCGGGGGGGCAGATACGCAGTATTTT	CSVGASGGADTQYF
TRBV2	TRBD1	.	TRBJ1-6	TGTGCCCAAGGGCGGGACAGGGGATTACCCCTCCACTTT	CAQGRDRGLPLHF
TRBV29-1	.	once	TRBJ2-7	TGCAGCGTTGGGACAGCCGAGCAGTACTTC	CSVGTAEQYF
TRBV7-9	TRBD1	.	TRBJ1-4	TGTGCCAGCAGTCCCCTCCCGGGACAGGGGGCTGAAAAACTGTTTTTT	CASSPLPGQGAEKLFF
TRBV30	.	.	TRBJ1-2	TGTGCCTGGAGTAACTCCCCCGGGACTCCGTATGGCTACACCTTC	CAWSNSPGTPYGYTF
TRBV6-5	.	.	TRBJ1-2	TGTGCCAGCGGTTCTCAGCGGCCTTCTAACTATGGCTACACCTTC	CASGSQRPSNYGYTF
TRBV27	TRBD2	few	TRBJ2-7	TGTGCCAGCAGTCGGCGGGGGGCCTACGAGCAGTACTTC	CASSRRGAYEQYF
TRBV6-1	.	.	TRBJ2-1	TGTGCCAGCAGTGCCGGGACCCAAGGAGGGGATGAGCAGTTCTTC	CASSAGTQGGDEQFF